This T cell receptor beta chain was sequenced in a study of blood T cell repertoires in COVID-19. Study-wide background: T cells, B-cell-depleted T cells, or PBMCs provided the cDNA or gDNA that served as material.

The CDR3 extends over 13 amino acids. Germline V gene sequence: CDR1 WNHNN, CDR2 SYGVQD (reference sequence). The V gene lost 2 bases and the J gene lost 4 bases, with 6 bases spanning the gap. Assay: immunoSEQ multiplex PCR; the TCRdb copy retains only in-frame clones and omits some. Seen here are roughly 200,000 clones, around four fifths observed once, and the top ten hold around 7.9%. Input material: peripheral blood. The rearrangement joins TRBV10-1 to TRBJ1-5, with D hard to call. The clonotype was recovered from a man aged 35-49 years with active or convalescent COVID-19. CDR3 sequence (DNA): TGCGCCAGCAGTGAGACCGGGAATCAGCCCCAGCATTTT. The encoded protein is CASSETGNQPQHF.